These T cell receptor beta chains were read from a single sample in a study of T cell responses to AZD1222 COVID-19 vaccine. The table came from immunoSEQ multiplex PCR; TCRdb's copy has only in-frame clones and leaves some out. Of about 160,000 clones listed, about 92% are singletons. The sequences come from peripheral blood, collected 28 days after the second AZD1222 dose. All receptors derive from an adult who received the AZD1222 COVID-19 vaccine. Both conserved end residues are part of each CDR3. A D gene is named only where the DNA matches it firmly. Clone size is stated in some rows and not others, as once, few, many or a class when expanded.

J: TRBJ1-4; V: TRBV4-1; D: NA; size: NA; DNA: TGCGCCAGCAGCCCCCGGGAAGGGGCATTAGAAAAACTGTTTTTT; CDR3: CASSPREGALEKLFF
J: TRBJ2-7; V: TRBV6-5; D: TRBD2; size: NA; DNA: TGTGCCAGCAGTTACTCGGGTACTAGCGGACGCGAGCAGTACTTC; CDR3: CASSYSGTSGREQYF
J: TRBJ2-7; V: TRBV6-5; D: NA; size: NA; DNA: TGTGCCAGCAGTTACGACATCTCCTACGAGCAGTACTTC; CDR3: CASSYDISYEQYF
J: TRBJ2-7; V: TRBV4-1; D: NA; size: NA; DNA: TGCGCCAGCAGCCATAGCCTGGGCTCCTACGAGCAGTACTTC; CDR3: CASSHSLGSYEQYF
J: TRBJ1-5; V: TRBV6-5; D: NA; size: once; DNA: TGTGCCAGCAGACGACGGGACGCAAGCAATCAGCCCCAGCATTTT; CDR3: CASRRRDASNQPQHF
J: TRBJ2-2; V: TRBV10-1; D: NA; size: NA; DNA: TGCGCCAGCAGGGCAGGGGGGACCGGGGAGCTGTTTTTT; CDR3: CASRAGGTGELFF
J: TRBJ1-4; V: TRBV4-1; D: NA; size: NA; DNA: TGCGCCAGCAGCCAAGAGCCGGGGGCAACTAATGAAAAACTGTTTTTT; CDR3: CASSQEPGATNEKLFF
J: TRBJ2-5; V: TRBV5-6; D: NA; size: NA; DNA: TGTGCCAGCAGCACCCCCGGGCGGGGTGTAGAGACCCAGTACTTC; CDR3: CASSTPGRGVETQYF
J: TRBJ1-1; V: TRBV6-1; D: NA; size: NA; DNA: TGTGCCAGCAGTGAAATGGGGCTGGGGACTGAAGCTTTCTTT; CDR3: CASSEMGLGTEAFF
J: TRBJ1-1; V: TRBV7-2; D: TRBD1; size: NA; DNA: TGTGCCAGCAGCTTCGACAGGGGGCAGCGGGGCACTGAAGCTTTCTTT; CDR3: CASSFDRGQRGTEAFF
J: TRBJ2-3; V: TRBV7-8; D: TRBD1; size: NA; DNA: TGTGCCAGCAGCGCCTCCGGGACAGGGGTGGCAGATACGCAGTATTTT; CDR3: CASSASGTGVADTQYF
J: TRBJ1-1; V: TRBV5-1; D: NA; size: NA; DNA: TGCGCCAGCAGCTCGATTCCAGGTGACCACACTGAAGCTTTCTTT; CDR3: CASSSIPGDHTEAFF
J: TRBJ2-6; V: TRBV27; D: NA; size: NA; DNA: TGTGCCAGCAGTTTGCTTGGGGGAACCAACGTCCTGACTTTC; CDR3: CASSLLGGTNVLTF
J: TRBJ2-3; V: TRBV3-1/TRBV3-2; D: NA; size: NA; DNA: TGTGCCAGCAGCCAAGAATTCGGGGGTGGACGCACAGATACGCAGTATTTT; CDR3: CASSQEFGGGRTDTQYF
J: TRBJ2-7; V: TRBV12-5; D: TRBD1; size: many; DNA: TGTGCTAGTGGTTCTTGGACAGGGCGGGAGCAGTACTTC; CDR3: CASGSWTGREQYF
J: TRBJ2-1; V: TRBV24-1; D: TRBD2; size: NA; DNA: TGTGCCACCAGTGATCCTCGATTAGCGGGGGGAAACAATGAGCAGTTCTTC; CDR3: CATSDPRLAGGNNEQFF
J: TRBJ1-2; V: TRBV19; D: TRBD1; size: NA; DNA: TGTGCCAGTGGAATAGGGGGCTTCGGCTATGGCTACACCTTC; CDR3: CASGIGGFGYGYTF
J: TRBJ1-2; V: TRBV6-5; D: NA; size: NA; DNA: TGTGCCAGCGCCCGAGACCGATTTAACTATGGCTACACCTTC; CDR3: CASARDRFNYGYTF
J: TRBJ2-3; V: TRBV7-3; D: NA; size: NA; DNA: TGTGCCAGCAGCTTAAGAGGGGAAGATACGCAGTATTTT; CDR3: CASSLRGEDTQYF
J: TRBJ1-1; V: TRBV29-1; D: NA; size: NA; DNA: TGCAGCGAAGGATACTTGAACACTGAAGCTTTCTTT; CDR3: CSEGYLNTEAFF
J: TRBJ2-7; V: TRBV6-5; D: NA; size: NA; DNA: TGTGCCAGCAGTTCAATCCTCGGCCAGGACTACGAGCAGTACTTC; CDR3: CASSSILGQDYEQYF